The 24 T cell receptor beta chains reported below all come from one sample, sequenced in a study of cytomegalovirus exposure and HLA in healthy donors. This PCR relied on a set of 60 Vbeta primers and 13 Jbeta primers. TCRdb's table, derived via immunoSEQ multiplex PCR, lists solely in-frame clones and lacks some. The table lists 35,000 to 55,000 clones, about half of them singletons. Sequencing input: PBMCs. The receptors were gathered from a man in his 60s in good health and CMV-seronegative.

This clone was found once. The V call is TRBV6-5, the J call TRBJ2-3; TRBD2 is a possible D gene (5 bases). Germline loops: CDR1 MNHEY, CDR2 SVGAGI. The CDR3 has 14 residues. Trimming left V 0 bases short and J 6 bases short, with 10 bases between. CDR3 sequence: CASSYSRESDTQYF. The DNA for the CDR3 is TGTGCCAGCAGTTACTCTCGGGAATCCGATACGCAGTATTTT.

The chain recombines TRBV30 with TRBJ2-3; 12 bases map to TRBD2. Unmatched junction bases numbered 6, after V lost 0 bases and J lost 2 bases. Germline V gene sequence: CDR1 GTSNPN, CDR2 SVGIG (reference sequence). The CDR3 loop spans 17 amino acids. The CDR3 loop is CAWSVGLAGGLTDTQYF. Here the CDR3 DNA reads TGTGCCTGGAGTGTAGGGCTAGCGGGGGGGCTCACAGATACGCAGTATTTT.

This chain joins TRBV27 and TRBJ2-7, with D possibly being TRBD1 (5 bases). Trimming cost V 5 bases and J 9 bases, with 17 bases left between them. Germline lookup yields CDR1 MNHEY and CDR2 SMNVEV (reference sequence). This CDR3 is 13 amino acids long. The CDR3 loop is CASSLFKGRWQYF. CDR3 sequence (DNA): TGTGCCAGCAGTCTATTTAAGGGGCGGTGGCAGTACTTC.

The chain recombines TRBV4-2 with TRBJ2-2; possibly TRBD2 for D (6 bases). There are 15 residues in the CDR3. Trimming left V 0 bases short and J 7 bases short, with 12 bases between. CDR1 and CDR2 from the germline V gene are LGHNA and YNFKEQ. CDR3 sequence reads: CASSQDRGRIGELFF. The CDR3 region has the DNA TGTGCCAGCAGCCAAGACCGAGGGAGGATCGGGGAGCTGTTTTTT.

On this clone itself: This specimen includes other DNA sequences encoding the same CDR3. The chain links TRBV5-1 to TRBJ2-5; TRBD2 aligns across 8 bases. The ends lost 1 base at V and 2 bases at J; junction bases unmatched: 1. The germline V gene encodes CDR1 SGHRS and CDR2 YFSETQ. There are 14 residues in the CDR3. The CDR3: CASSLTSGQETQYF. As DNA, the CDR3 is TGCGCCAGCAGCTTGACTAGCGGTCAAGAGACCCAGTACTTC. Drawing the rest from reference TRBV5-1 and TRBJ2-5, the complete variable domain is KAGVTQTPRYLIKTRGQQVTLSCSPISGHRSVSWYQQTPGQGLQFLFEYFSETQRNKGNFPGRFSGRQFSNSRSEMNVSTLELGDSALYLCASSLTSGQETQYFGPGTRLLVL.

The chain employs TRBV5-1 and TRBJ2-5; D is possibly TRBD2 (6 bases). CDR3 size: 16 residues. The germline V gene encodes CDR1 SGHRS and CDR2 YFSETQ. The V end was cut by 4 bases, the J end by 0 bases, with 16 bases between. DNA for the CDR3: TGCGCCAGCAGCCTGAGGCGGGGCCGAGACCAAGAGACCCAGTACTTC. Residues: CASSLRRGRDQETQYF.

The CDR3 reads CASSVGLAGAYNEQFF. CDR3 nucleotides: TGTGCCAGCAGCGTGGGACTAGCGGGAGCGTACAATGAGCAGTTCTTC. The gene calls are TRBV9 and TRBJ2-1; 14 bases agree with TRBD2. V trimming: 2 bases; J trimming: 4 bases; junction bases outside the gene matches: 2. The CDR3 length is 16 residues. CDR1 is SGDLS and CDR2 is YYNGEE in the germline V gene.

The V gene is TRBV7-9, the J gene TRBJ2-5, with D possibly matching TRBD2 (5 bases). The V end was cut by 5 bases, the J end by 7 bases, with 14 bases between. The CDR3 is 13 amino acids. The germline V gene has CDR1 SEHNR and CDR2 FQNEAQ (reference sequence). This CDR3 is CASSRTPPSTQYF. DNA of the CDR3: TGTGCCAGCAGCCGGACTCCCCCCTCGACCCAGTACTTC. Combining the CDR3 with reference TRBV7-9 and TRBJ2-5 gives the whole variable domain DTGVSQNPRHKITKRGQNVTFRCDPISEHNRLYWYRQTLGQGPEFLTYFQNEAQLEKSRLLSDRFSAERPKGSFSTLEIQRTEQGDSAMYLCASSRTPPSTQYFGPGTRLLVL.

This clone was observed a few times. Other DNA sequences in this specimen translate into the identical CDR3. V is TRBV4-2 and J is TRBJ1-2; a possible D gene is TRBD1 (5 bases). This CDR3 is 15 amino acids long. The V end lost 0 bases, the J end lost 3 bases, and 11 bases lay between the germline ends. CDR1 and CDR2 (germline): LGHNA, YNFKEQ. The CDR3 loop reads CASSQESRGDYGYTF. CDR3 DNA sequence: TGTGCCAGCAGCCAAGAGTCGCGGGGGGACTATGGCTACACCTTC.

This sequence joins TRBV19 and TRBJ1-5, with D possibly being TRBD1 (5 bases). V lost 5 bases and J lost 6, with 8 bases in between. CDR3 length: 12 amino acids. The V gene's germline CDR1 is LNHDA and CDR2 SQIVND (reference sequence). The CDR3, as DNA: TGTGCCAGTAGTTCGACAGTTCAGCCCCAGCATTTT. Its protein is CASSSTVQPQHF.

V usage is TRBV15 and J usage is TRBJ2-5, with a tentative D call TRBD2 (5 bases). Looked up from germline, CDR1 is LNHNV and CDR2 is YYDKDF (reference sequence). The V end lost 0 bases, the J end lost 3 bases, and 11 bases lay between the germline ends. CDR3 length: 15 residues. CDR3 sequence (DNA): TGTGCCACCAGCAGAGATCAAAGCGGAGAAGAGACCCAGTACTTC. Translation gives CATSRDQSGEETQYF.

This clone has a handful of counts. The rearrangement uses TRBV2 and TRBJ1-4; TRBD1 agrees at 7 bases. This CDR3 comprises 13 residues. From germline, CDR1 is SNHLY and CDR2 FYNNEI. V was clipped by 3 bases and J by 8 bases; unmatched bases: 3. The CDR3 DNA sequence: TGTGCCAGCAGTGATGGGGACAGCGAAAAACTGTTTTTT. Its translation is CASSDGDSEKLFF.

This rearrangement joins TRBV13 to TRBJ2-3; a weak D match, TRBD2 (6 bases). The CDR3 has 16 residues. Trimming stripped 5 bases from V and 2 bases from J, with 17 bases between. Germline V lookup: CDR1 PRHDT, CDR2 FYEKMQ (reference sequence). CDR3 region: CASSPGGIGPTDTQYF. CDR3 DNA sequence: TGTGCCAGCAGCCCCGGGGGAATAGGGCCCACAGATACGCAGTATTTT.

CDR3 amino acids: CASSQDGQLYGYTF. The CDR3 DNA is TGTGCCAGCAGCCAAGACGGACAGCTCTATGGCTACACCTTC. V is TRBV14 and J is TRBJ1-2, with D possibly matching TRBD1 (6 bases). The V end was cut by 0 bases, the J end by 4 bases, with 9 bases between. The CDR3 length is 14 residues. In germline, CDR1 is SGHDN, CDR2 FVKESK.

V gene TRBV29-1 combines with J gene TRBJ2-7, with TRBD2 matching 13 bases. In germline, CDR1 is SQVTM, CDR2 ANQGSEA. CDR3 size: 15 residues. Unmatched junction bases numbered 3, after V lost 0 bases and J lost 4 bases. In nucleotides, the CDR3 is TGCAGCGTTGAAGATGGGACTAGCGGGACTTACGAGCAGTACTTC. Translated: CSVEDGTSGTYEQYF.

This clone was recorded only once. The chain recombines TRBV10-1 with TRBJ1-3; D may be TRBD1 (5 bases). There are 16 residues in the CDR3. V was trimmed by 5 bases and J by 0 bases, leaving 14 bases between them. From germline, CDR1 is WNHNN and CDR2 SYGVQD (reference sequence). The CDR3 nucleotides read TGCGCCAGCAGTAGCCCCTGGGGGGGCTCTGGAAACACCATATATTTT. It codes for CASSSPWGGSGNTIYF.

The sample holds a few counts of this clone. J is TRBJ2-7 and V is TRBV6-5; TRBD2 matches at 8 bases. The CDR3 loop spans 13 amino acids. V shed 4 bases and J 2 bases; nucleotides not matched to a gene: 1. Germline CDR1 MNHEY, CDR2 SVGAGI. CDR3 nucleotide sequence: TGTGCCAGCAGTTTGGGACTAGCCTACGAGCAGTACTTC. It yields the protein CASSLGLAYEQYF.

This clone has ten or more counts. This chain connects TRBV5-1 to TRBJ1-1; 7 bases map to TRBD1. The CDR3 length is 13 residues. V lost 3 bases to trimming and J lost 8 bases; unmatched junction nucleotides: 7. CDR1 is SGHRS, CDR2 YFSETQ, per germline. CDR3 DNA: TGCGCCAGCAGCTCGACAGGGCTCAGGGAAGCTTTCTTT. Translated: CASSSTGLREAFF.

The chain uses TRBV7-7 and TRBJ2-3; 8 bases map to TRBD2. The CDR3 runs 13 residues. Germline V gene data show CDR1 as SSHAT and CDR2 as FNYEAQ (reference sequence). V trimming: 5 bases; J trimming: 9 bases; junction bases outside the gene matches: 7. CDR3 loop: CASSLTSGGTQYF. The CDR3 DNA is TGTGCCAGCAGCCTTACTAGCGGAGGAACGCAGTATTTT. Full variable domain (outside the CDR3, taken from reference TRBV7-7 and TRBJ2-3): GAGVSQSPRYKVTKRGQDVTLRCDPISSHATLYWYQQALGQGPEFLTYFNYEAQPDKSGLPSDRFSAERPEGSISTLTIQRTEQRDSAMYRCASSLTSGGTQYFGPGTRLTVL.

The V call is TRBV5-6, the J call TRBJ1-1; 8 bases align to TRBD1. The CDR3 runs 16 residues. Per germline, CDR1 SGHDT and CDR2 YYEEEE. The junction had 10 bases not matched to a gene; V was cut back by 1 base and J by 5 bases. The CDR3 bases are TGTGCCAGCAGCTTGCGGGGGCCAGGGGGCATGACTGAAGCTTTCTTT. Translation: CASSLRGPGGMTEAFF.

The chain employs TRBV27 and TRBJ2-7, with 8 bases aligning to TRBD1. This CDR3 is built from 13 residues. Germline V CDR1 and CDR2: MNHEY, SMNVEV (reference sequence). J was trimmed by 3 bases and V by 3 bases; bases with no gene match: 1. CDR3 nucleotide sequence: TGTGCCAGCAGTTTCACAGGGGGCTACGAGCAGTACTTC. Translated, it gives CASSFTGGYEQYF.

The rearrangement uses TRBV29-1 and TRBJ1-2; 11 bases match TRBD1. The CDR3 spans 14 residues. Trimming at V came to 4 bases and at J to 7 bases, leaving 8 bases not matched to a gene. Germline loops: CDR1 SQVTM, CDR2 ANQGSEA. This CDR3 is CSVGRDRGSRGYTF. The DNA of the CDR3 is TGCAGCGTTGGTAGGGACAGGGGGTCTCGTGGCTACACCTTC.

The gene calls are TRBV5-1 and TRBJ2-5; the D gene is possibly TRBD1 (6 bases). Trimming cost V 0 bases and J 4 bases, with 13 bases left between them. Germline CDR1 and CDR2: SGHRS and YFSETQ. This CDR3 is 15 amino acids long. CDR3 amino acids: CASSLGRGWVETQYF. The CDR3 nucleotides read TGCGCCAGCAGCTTGGGCAGGGGATGGGTAGAGACCCAGTACTTC.

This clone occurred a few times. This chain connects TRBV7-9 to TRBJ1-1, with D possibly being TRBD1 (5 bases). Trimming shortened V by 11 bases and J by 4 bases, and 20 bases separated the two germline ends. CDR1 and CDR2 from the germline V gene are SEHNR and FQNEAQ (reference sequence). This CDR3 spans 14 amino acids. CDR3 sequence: CAGYVLVGGTEAFF. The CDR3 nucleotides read TGTGCCGGGTACGTGCTCGTGGGGGGCACTGAAGCTTTCTTT. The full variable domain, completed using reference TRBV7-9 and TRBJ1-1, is DTGVSQNPRHKITKRGQNVTFRCDPISEHNRLYWYRQTLGQGPEFLTYFQNEAQLEKSRLLSDRFSAERPKGSFSTLEIQRTEQGDSAMYLCAGYVLVGGTEAFFGQGTRLTVV.